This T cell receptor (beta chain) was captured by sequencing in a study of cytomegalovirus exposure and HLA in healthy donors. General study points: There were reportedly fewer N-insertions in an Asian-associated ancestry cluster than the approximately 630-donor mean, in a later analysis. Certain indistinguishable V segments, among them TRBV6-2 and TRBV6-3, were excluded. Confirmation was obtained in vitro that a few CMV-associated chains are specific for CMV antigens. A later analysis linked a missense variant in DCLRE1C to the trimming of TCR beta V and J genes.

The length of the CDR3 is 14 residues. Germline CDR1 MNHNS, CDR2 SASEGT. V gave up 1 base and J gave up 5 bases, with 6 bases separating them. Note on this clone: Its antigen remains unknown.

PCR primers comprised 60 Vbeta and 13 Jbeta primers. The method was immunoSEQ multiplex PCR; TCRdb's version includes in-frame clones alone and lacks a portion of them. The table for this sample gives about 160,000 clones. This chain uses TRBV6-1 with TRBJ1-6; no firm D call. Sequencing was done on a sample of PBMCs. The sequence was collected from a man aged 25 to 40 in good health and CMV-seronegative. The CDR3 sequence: CASSEGQNNSPLHF. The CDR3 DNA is TGTGCCAGCAGTGAAGGGCAGAATAATTCACCCCTCCACTTT.